This section outlines one TCR beta chain sequence together with its context. On sorted subsets, replicate PCRs used about 200 ng DNA, or 25,000 to 35,000 T cell genomes. Profiled with immunoSEQ multiplex PCR; TCRdb holds only in-frame clones, not every one. Found here are over 1.5 million clones, around 98% of them singletons; the top ten hold around 0.45%. The sample originates from a study of shared clonotypes between healthy human individuals. Germline CDR1 SNHLY, CDR2 FYNNEI. With 1 base removed from V and 5 bases from J, the gap between germline ends came to 5 bases. The CDR3 runs to 13 residues.

This receptor was taken from a man aged 25 to 40 in good health. V usage is TRBV2 and J usage is TRBJ1-4; D remains ambiguous. The source material was naive CD4+ T cells sorted from blood. The sample's subset: CD45RA+ positively selected. The CDR3 loop reads CASSEVGNEKLFF. DNA of the CDR3: TGTGCCAGCAGTGAAGTGGGAAATGAAAAACTGTTTTTT.